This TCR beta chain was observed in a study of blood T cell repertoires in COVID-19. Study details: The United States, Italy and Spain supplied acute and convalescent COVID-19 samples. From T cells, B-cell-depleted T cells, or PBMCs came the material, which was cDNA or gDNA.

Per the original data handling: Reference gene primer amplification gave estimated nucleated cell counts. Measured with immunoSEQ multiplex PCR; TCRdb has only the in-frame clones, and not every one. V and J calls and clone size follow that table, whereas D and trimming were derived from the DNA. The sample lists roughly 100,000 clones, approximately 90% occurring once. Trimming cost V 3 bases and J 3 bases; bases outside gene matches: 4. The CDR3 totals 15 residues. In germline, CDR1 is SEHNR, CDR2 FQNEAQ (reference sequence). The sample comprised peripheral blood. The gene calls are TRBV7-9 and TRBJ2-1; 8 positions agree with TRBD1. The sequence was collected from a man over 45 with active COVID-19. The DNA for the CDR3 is TGTGCCAGCAGCTTGCGACAGGGGAACTACAATGAGCAGTTCTTC. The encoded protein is CASSLRQGNYNEQFF. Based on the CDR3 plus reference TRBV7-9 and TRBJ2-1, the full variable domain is DTGVSQNPRHKITKRGQNVTFRCDPISEHNRLYWYRQTLGQGPEFLTYFQNEAQLEKSRLLSDRFSAERPKGSFSTLEIQRTEQGDSAMYLCASSLRQGNYNEQFFGPGTRLTVL.